This TCR beta chain is drawn from a study of blood T cell repertoires in COVID-19. Across the whole study: Italy, Spain and the United States were the sources of the convalescent and acute COVID-19 samples. The cDNA or gDNA used as material had been derived from T cells, B-cell-depleted T cells, or PBMCs.

The V gene's germline CDR1 is SNHLY and CDR2 FYNNEI. Trimming cost V 5 bases and J 6 bases, with 11 bases left between them. The CDR3 spans 14 residues. Original handling: Cell counts per sample came from amplifying reference gene primers. Clones were sequenced by immunoSEQ multiplex PCR, and TCRdb holds only the in-frame ones, with some missing. V, J and clone size reflect that table, while D and trimming were determined from the DNA. Of under 140,000 clones detected, 88% appear once; the ten largest clones hold 3% to 3.5%. This TCR was sampled from a woman between 45 and 65 years old with acute or convalescent COVID-19. Sequenced input: peripheral blood. The V and J genes are TRBV2 and TRBJ1-6; D is uncertain. The CDR3 sequence is CASSTSLLNSPLHF. The CDR3 DNA follows: TGTGCCAGCAGTACGTCACTTCTTAATTCACCCCTCCACTTT.